The 12 T cell receptor beta chains below come from one sample, sequenced in a study of PD-1 blockade in mismatch repair-deficient tumors. Data came from immunoSEQ multiplex PCR; TCRdb stores just in-frame clones and leaves some out. The sample includes roughly 80,000 clones, roughly 80% of them seen just once. The starting material was peripheral blood, obtained 12 weeks after starting pembrolizumab. The receptors here all came from an adult with mismatch repair-deficient cancer.

The chain combines TRBV10-3 with TRBJ2-3; D is unresolved. V was trimmed by 0 bases and J by 2 bases, leaving 15 bases between them. This CDR3 spans 17 amino acids. The germline V gene encodes CDR1 ENHRY and CDR2 SYGVKD. The CDR3 is CAISESLTLPSTDTQYF. The CDR3 DNA is TGTGCCATCAGTGAGTCACTAACGCTCCCTTCCACAGATACGCAGTATTTT.

The genes are TRBV7-6 and TRBJ2-1; tentative D call: TRBD2 (6 bases). The germline gives CDR1 SGHVS, CDR2 FNYEAQ. Trimming left V 2 bases short and J 0 bases short, with 14 bases between. The CDR3 extends over 17 amino acids. The CDR3 loop is CASSLLSSAPSYNEQFF. DNA for the CDR3: TGTGCCAGCAGCTTATTATCTAGCGCCCCCTCCTACAATGAGCAGTTCTTC.

This rearrangement joins TRBV19 to TRBJ2-2, with a tentative D call TRBD2 (5 bases). This CDR3 is 16 amino acids long. V dropped 6 bases and J dropped 3 bases, with 17 bases sitting between them. The germline gives CDR1 LNHDA, CDR2 SQIVND (reference sequence). The CDR3, as DNA: TGTGCCAGTAGCCCCCTTCGGGCGGGTGACACCGGGGAGCTGTTTTTT. This codes for CASSPLRAGDTGELFF.

This clone was picked up a small number of times. The chain uses TRBV27 and TRBJ2-2, with D maybe TRBD2 (7 bases). CDR3 length equals 14 residues. Germline V gene data show CDR1 as MNHEY and CDR2 as SMNVEV (reference sequence). V dropped 4 bases and J dropped 7 bases, with 13 bases sitting between them. This CDR3 reads CASSSGGAGGELFF. The CDR3 DNA reads as TGTGCCAGCAGTTCGGGGGGCGCGGGCGGGGAGCTGTTTTTT.

The chain has TRBV27 and TRBJ2-7, with 9 bases lining up with TRBD1. Germline V gene data show CDR1 as MNHEY and CDR2 as SMNVEV (reference sequence). The CDR3 spans 15 residues. J was trimmed by 3 bases and V by 2 bases; bases with no gene match: 5. The CDR3, as DNA: TGTGCCAGCAGTTTACGGGGACAGGGATACTACGAGCAGTACTTC. It yields the protein CASSLRGQGYYEQYF.

The chain links TRBV5-1 to TRBJ2-5; 8 nucleotides agree with TRBD2. Germline lookup yields CDR1 SGHRS and CDR2 YFSETQ. The V segment lost 4 bases and the J segment 4 bases; nucleotides outside the gene matches: 9. CDR3 length: 15 residues. The CDR3, as DNA: TGCGCCAGCAGCGGGGGACGTCTAGCGGGAGAGACCCAGTACTTC. Amino acids: CASSGGRLAGETQYF.

This rearrangement joins TRBV5-1 to TRBJ2-5; D remains unclear. V lost 4 bases and J 1 base, leaving 17 bases between the germline ends. Germline V gene sequence: CDR1 SGHRS, CDR2 YFSETQ. The CDR3 loop spans 16 amino acids. For the CDR3, the DNA is TGCGCCAGCAGCCCCGGTCTCCGAAACATCCAAGAGACCCAGTACTTC. Translation: CASSPGLRNIQETQYF.

This chain connects TRBV9 to TRBJ2-1; TRBD2 matches at 8 bases. V shed 0 bases and J 8 bases; nucleotides not matched to a gene: 7. The CDR3 consists of 15 residues. CDR1 is SGDLS, CDR2 YYNGEE, per germline. The CDR3 region has the DNA TGTGCCAGCAGCGTAGAGGGGACTAGTAGGTATGAGCAGTTCTTC. It translates to CASSVEGTSRYEQFF.

This clone was observed a single time. The chain couples TRBV11-2 to TRBJ2-3; weak D call: TRBD2 (6 bases). The CDR3 is 12 amino acids. Trimming took 5 bases from V and 5 from J, leaving 8 bases between them. Germline-derived CDR1 and CDR2 are SGHAT and FQNNGV. CDR3 nucleotide sequence: TGTGCCAGCAGCCCCGGGGGAGATACGCAGTATTTT. Translation: CASSPGGDTQYF.

V is TRBV15 and J is TRBJ1-1; D call uncertain. V was cut by 3 bases and J by 6 bases, with 14 bases left in between. The germline CDR1 and CDR2 sequences are LNHNV and YYDKDF (reference sequence). This CDR3 is 14 amino acids long. The CDR3 DNA reads as TGTGCCACCAGCAGTTTCTGGGGTCGGGCTGAAGCTTTCTTT. This gives the protein CATSSFWGRAEAFF.

The chain links TRBV7-3 to TRBJ2-3; D is unclear. V lost 4 bases and J lost 5, with 13 bases in between. The CDR3 has 14 amino acids. Germline V gene sequence: CDR1 SGHTA, CDR2 FQGTGA. CDR3 protein: CASSSGPGGDTQYF. The CDR3 DNA sequence: TGTGCCAGCAGCTCCGGACCGGGCGGAGATACGCAGTATTTT.

The chain uses TRBV6-1 and TRBJ1-2; D unresolved. Germline CDR1 and CDR2: MNHNS and SASEGT. Between the trimmed V and J ends, which lost 5 bases and 13 bases, there was a span of 14 bases. This CDR3 is 11 amino acids long. The CDR3 loop is CASSSTGRATF. In DNA, the CDR3 is TGTGCCAGCAGTTCTACCGGGCGGGCCACCTTC.